A single sample is the source of the 27 T cell receptor beta chains below, sequenced in a study of tumor-infiltrating lymphocytes in primary liver carcinoma. Total RNA (around 0.45 ug) served as template for TCR beta cDNA synthesis primed by a constant-region primer. Three nested multiplex PCR rounds, a slightly modified ARM-PCR, produced the libraries for TCR beta. Investigators reported that the first two PCR rounds, at 10 cycles each, used TRBV1-TRBV30 forward primers with a C-beta reverse primer. TCRdb re-called the multiplex PCR reads through MiXCR, storing one row per CDR3 protein. The sample consists of 310,000 or so distinct CDR3 sequences, 58% of them appearing once. The blood RNA (from unsorted whole blood) was obtained, and germline DNA was also extracted. The specimen was peripheral blood. The receptors stem from a woman aged 25 to 39 with primary liver carcinoma and hepatitis B virus infection.

Comment on this clonotype: One end of the junction is discordant with germline, which a read error may explain. The chain uses TRBV29-1 and TRBJ1-2; D gene uncertain. This CDR3 has 11 amino acids. From germline, CDR1 is SQVTM and CDR2 ANQGSEA. The CDR3 spells CSVEEFQILAF. Here the CDR3 DNA reads TGCAGCGTTGAAGAATTCCAGATCCTCGCCTTC.

The rearrangement joins TRBV7-9 to TRBJ1-5, with D possibly being TRBD1 (6 bases). The CDR3 sequence is 14 residues long. CDR1 is SEHNR and CDR2 is FQNEAQ in the germline V gene (reference sequence). Trimming cost V 1 base and J 7 bases, with 11 bases left between them. The CDR3 loop reads CASSLGGANQPQHF. DNA for the CDR3: TGTGCCAGCAGCTTAGGGGGGGCCAACCAGCCCCAGCATTTT. Using reference TRBV7-9 and TRBJ1-5 for the parts outside the CDR3, the full variable domain is DTGVSQNPRHKITKRGQNVTFRCDPISEHNRLYWYRQTLGQGPEFLTYFQNEAQLEKSRLLSDRFSAERPKGSFSTLEIQRTEQGDSAMYLCASSLGGANQPQHFGDGTRLSIL.

Of note for this clonotype: A much bigger clone sits one base away, suggesting this may be a read error. This chain connects TRBV6-2 or TRBV6-3 to TRBJ2-1; D is unclear. The CDR3 has 12 residues. Germline loops: CDR1 MNHEY, CDR2 SVGEGT. CDR3 residues: CASRSYYNEKFF. In DNA form, the CDR3 reads TGTGCCAGCAGATCGTACTACAATGAGAAGTTCTTC.

As concerns this clonotype: Given a much more abundant clone one base away, this may be a read error. This rearrangement joins TRBV4-1 to TRBJ2-1, with D maybe TRBD1 (6 bases). The CDR3 length is 14 residues. Germline CDR1 is MGHRA and CDR2 is YSYEKL. The CDR3 loop is CASSQAGQGNEQSF. The CDR3 nucleotides read TGCGCCAGCAGCCAGGCAGGGCAGGGGAATGAGCAGTCCTTC.

Here the CDR3 DNA reads TGTGCCAGCAGCCTGTCCCTGGGTACCGGGGAGCTGTTTTTT. Amino acids: CASSLSLGTGELFF. The chain has TRBV5-5 and TRBJ2-2; D ambiguous. Germline V lookup: CDR1 SGHKS, CDR2 YYEKEE (reference sequence). The CDR3 covers 14 residues. V was cut by 4 bases and J by 5 bases, with 12 bases left in between.

This clonotype has at least ten counts. The chain uses TRBV29-1 and TRBJ2-1; no clear D. This CDR3 is built from 12 residues. CDR1 and CDR2 (germline): SQVTM, ANQGSEA. V lost 3 bases to trimming and J lost 6 bases, with 9 bases between them. The CDR3: CSVDVASNEQFF. CDR3 nucleotides: TGCAGCGTTGATGTTGCGAGCAATGAGCAGTTCTTC.

V usage is TRBV6-6 and J usage is TRBJ1-2; 7 positions match TRBD1. Germline values: CDR1 MNHNY, CDR2 SVGAGI (reference sequence). The V and J ends lost 2 bases and 4 bases, in that order; junction bases with no gene match: 16. The CDR3 extends over 18 amino acids. The CDR3 DNA is TGTGCCAGCAGTTACCCCCGGACAGGCGACTCTTGGAGCTATGGCTACACCTTC. The encoded protein is CASSYPRTGDSWSYGYTF.

For this clonotype: The conserved phenylalanine or tryptophan is not found at the CDR3 terminus, so this likely reflects a read error. The chain combines TRBV4-2 with TRBJ2-1; the match to TRBD2 covers 10 bases. In germline, CDR1 is LGHNA, CDR2 YNFKEQ. The CDR3 covers 18 residues. The chain's CDR3 is CASSQELAGGSGYNEQFL. The CDR3 DNA is TGTGCTAGCAGCCAAGAATTAGCGGGAGGATCAGGGTACAATGAGCAGTTCCTC.

Details on this clonotype: The CDR3 end shows no conserved phenylalanine or tryptophan, and so a read error is likely. The V call is TRBV11-2, the J call TRBJ1-4; tentatively, D is TRBD1 (5 bases). The CDR3 has 13 amino acids. Germline CDR1 is SGHAT and CDR2 is FQNNGV. The CDR3 sequence is CASRRGLSEKLFY. DNA for the CDR3: TGTGCTAGCAGGAGGGGTTTGAGTGAAAAACTGTTTTAT.

This clonotype occurred a few times. The rearrangement joins TRBV4-1 to TRBJ2-5, with 8 nucleotides matching TRBD2. Trimming cost V 1 base and J 5 bases; bases outside gene matches: 3. This CDR3 is built from 14 residues. The germline V gene has CDR1 MGHRA and CDR2 YSYEKL. The CDR3 region is CASSQGPGGETQYF. CDR3 coding DNA: TGCGCCAGCAGCCAAGGTCCGGGAGGGGAGACCCAGTACTTC.

As regards this clonotype: It may be a read error: a sequence one base away is much more abundant. The genes are TRBV4-3 and TRBJ2-1; the D gene could be TRBD1 or TRBD2 (5 bases each). The germline V and J ends were trimmed by 3 bases and 3 bases, with 12 bases remaining between them. The CDR3 is made up of 15 amino acids. CDR1 and CDR2 (germline): LGHNA, YSLEER. The CDR3 coding sequence is TGCGCCAGCAGCCATGGGAGACAGAGCTACAATGAGCAGTTCTTC. Translated: CASSHGRQSYNEQFF.

This CDR3 is CASSVRGEQFF. The CDR3 DNA is TGTGCCAGCAGCGTCAGGGGTGAGCAGTTCTTC. This chain uses TRBV7-9 with TRBJ2-1, with D possibly being TRBD1 (6 bases). Per germline, CDR1 SEHNR and CDR2 FQNEAQ (reference sequence). The CDR3 consists of 11 residues. The germline V and J ends were trimmed by 5 bases and 9 bases, with 8 bases remaining between them.

The DNA for the CDR3 is TGTGCCAGTACAGACCCCCGACTAGCGGGAGACACCGGGGAGCTGTTTTTT. Its protein is CASTDPRLAGDTGELFF. The chain couples TRBV19 to TRBJ2-2; 12 bases line up with TRBD2. Losses at the gene ends were 7 bases for V and 3 bases for J; bases not matched to a gene: 9. The CDR3 has 17 residues. Per germline, CDR1 LNHDA and CDR2 SQIVND (reference sequence). Full variable domain (remainder filled in from reference TRBV19 and TRBJ2-2): DGGITQSPKYLFRKEGQNVTLSCEQNLNHDAMYWYRQDPGQGLRLIYYSQIVNDFQKGDIAEGYSVSREKKESFPLTVTSAQKNPTAFYLCASTDPRLAGDTGELFFGEGSRLTVL.

This clonotype was found many times. CDR3 loop: CASSQETGGYTF. The CDR3 coding sequence is TGTGCCAGCAGCCAAGAAACCGGTGGCTACACCTTC. The genes are TRBV4-2 and TRBJ1-2; D is undetermined. V was cut by 0 bases and J by 7 bases, with 6 bases left in between. The germline V gene has CDR1 LGHNA and CDR2 YNFKEQ. The CDR3 contains 12 residues.

Points on this clonotype: The germline gene is not matched at one end of the junction; a read error may be the cause. This rearrangement joins TRBV6-2 or TRBV6-3 to TRBJ2-4; D is perhaps TRBD2 (5 bases). The V gene's germline CDR1 is MNHEY and CDR2 SVGEGT. CDR3 length: 15 residues. CDR3 sequence reads: CARIKKGGAKNIKYF. For the CDR3, the DNA is TGTGCCCGCATCAAAAAAGGAGGAGCCAAAAACATTAAGTACTTC.

On this clonotype: A single base separates this from a much larger clone, so it may be a read error. A read error is likely, as this CDR3 ends without the conserved phenylalanine or tryptophan. The chain links TRBV6-5 to TRBJ2-7, with D possibly being TRBD2 (6 bases). This CDR3 is 13 amino acids long. V shed 0 bases and J shed 6 bases, with 9 bases lying between them. CDR1 is MNHEY, CDR2 SVGAGI, per germline. CDR3 protein: CASSYSAGSEQYS. For the CDR3, the DNA is TGTGCCAGCAGTTACTCGGCGGGGAGCGAGCAGTACTCC.

The genes are TRBV28 and TRBJ1-5, with 7 nucleotides matching TRBD1. Germline CDR1 MDHEN, CDR2 SYDVKM. CDR3 length equals 12 residues. The V gene end was trimmed by 9 bases and the J gene end by 4 bases; junction bases not matched to a gene: 3. The DNA for the CDR3 is TGTGCCAGTACAGGGGAGAATCAGCCCCAGCATTTT. It yields the protein CASTGENQPQHF.

Ten or more counts support this clonotype. The rearrangement joins TRBV6-6 to TRBJ1-4; D is perhaps TRBD1 (5 bases). Germline V gene lookup returns CDR1 MNHNY and CDR2 SVGAGI (reference sequence). Trimming removed 5 bases from V and 8 bases from J, with 18 bases in between. This CDR3 is 15 amino acids long. The CDR3 nucleotides read TGTGCCAGCAGTCCTACAGGTGCCTCCTTCGAAAAACTGTTTTTT. It codes for CASSPTGASFEKLFF.

This chain connects TRBV11-2 to TRBJ2-1; possibly TRBD2 for D (6 bases). Germline values: CDR1 SGHAT, CDR2 FQNNGV. V gave up 5 bases and J gave up 8 bases, with 16 bases separating them. CDR3 length: 14 residues. The CDR3 DNA reads as TGTGCCAGCAGCCCCGAGACTAGTCGGGATGAGCAGTTCTTC. Translating gives CASSPETSRDEQFF.

This clonotype appeared many times. The rearrangement links TRBV11-2 to TRBJ2-5; D gene ambiguous. Germline CDR1 reads SGHAT; CDR2 reads FQNNGV. This CDR3 is built from 13 residues. V lost 3 bases, J lost 5 bases, and 10 bases lay in between. The CDR3 here is CASSFNHPETQYF. The CDR3, as DNA: TGTGCCAGCAGCTTCAATCATCCGGAGACCCAGTACTTC.

The chain links TRBV6-1 to TRBJ2-7; 7 bases agree with TRBD1. CDR1 and CDR2 (germline): MNHNS, SASEGT. J lost 2 bases, V lost 10 bases, and 11 bases had no gene match. The CDR3 sequence is 14 residues long. CDR3 DNA sequence: TGTGCCACCCATCCTCCGGGACAGCCCTACGAGCAGTACTTC. This translates into CATHPPGQPYEQYF.

The V and J genes are TRBV11-2 and TRBJ2-5; the D is unclear. With 5 bases removed from V and 2 bases from J, the gap between germline ends came to 12 bases. This CDR3 comprises 14 residues. Germline V gene data show CDR1 as SGHAT and CDR2 as FQNNGV. Here the CDR3 DNA reads TGTGCCAGCAGCATAGCATGGATACAAGAGACCCAGTACTTC. Its translation: CASSIAWIQETQYF.

Notes on this clonotype: Sequence at one end of the junction differs from germline and may be a read error. J is TRBJ1-5 and V is TRBV6-5; a weak D match, TRBD1 (5 bases). The CDR3 length is 14 residues. Germline lookup yields CDR1 MNHEY and CDR2 SVGAGI. The CDR3: CVSRIDRGNQPQHF. The CDR3 nucleotides read TGTGTCAGCAGGATCGACAGAGGCAATCAGCCCCAGCATTTT.

A word on this clonotype: A much larger clone lies a single base off, so this may be a read error. This chain links TRBV4-2 with TRBJ2-7, with D possibly being TRBD1 or TRBD2 (5 bases each). Germline V gene data show CDR1 as LGHNA and CDR2 as YNFKEQ. CDR3 length: 15 amino acids. CDR3 sequence reads: CASSQGGTNIYEQCF. The CDR3 nucleotides are TGTGCCAGCAGCCAAGGGGGGACGAATATCTACGAGCAGTGCTTC.

In this sample, this clonotype turned up many times. The V gene is TRBV6-5, the J gene TRBJ2-3; possible D gene TRBD2, 6 bases. There are 15 residues in the CDR3. CDR1 and CDR2 (germline): MNHEY, SVGAGI. V lost 0 bases to trimming and J lost 1 base, with 8 bases between them. The CDR3 sequence: CASSYSPGGTDTQYF. Here the CDR3 DNA reads TGTGCCAGCAGTTACTCGCCGGGGGGCACAGATACGCAGTATTTT.

The chain employs TRBV11-2 and TRBJ2-1, with TRBD2 matching over 16 bases. This CDR3 is 24 amino acids long. The junction had 26 bases not matched to a gene; V was cut back by 5 bases and J by 4 bases. Germline V gene sequence: CDR1 SGHAT, CDR2 FQNNGV. In DNA form, the CDR3 reads TGTGCCAGCAGCCCTTTTGGCAGTAATATGCCCTCAGGGACTAGCGGGAGGGAATACAATGAGCAGTTCTTC. It yields the protein CASSPFGSNMPSGTSGREYNEQFF.

The V call is TRBV11-2, the J call TRBJ1-5; weak D call: TRBD1 (5 bases). Germline V gives CDR1 SGHAT, CDR2 FQNNGV. The CDR3 has 14 residues. With 1 base removed from V and 8 bases from J, the gap between germline ends came to 12 bases. The CDR3 protein is CASSLAGYGKPQHF. CDR3 coding DNA: TGTGCCAGCAGCTTAGCAGGGTATGGTAAGCCCCAGCATTTT.